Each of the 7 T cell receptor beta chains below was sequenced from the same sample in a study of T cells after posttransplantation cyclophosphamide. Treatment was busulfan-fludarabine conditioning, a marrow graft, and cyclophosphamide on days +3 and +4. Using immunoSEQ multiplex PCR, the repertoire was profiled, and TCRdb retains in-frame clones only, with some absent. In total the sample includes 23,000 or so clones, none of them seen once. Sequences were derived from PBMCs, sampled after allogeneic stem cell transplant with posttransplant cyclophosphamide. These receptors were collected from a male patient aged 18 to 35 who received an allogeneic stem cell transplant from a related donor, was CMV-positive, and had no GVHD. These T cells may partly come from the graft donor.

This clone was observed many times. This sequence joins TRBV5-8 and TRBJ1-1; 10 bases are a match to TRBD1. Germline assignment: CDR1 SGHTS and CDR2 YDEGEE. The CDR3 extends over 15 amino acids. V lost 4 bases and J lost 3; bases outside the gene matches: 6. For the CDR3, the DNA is TGTGCCAGCAGCAGCGGGACAGGGGCGGACACTGAAGCTTTCTTT. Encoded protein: CASSSGTGADTEAFF.

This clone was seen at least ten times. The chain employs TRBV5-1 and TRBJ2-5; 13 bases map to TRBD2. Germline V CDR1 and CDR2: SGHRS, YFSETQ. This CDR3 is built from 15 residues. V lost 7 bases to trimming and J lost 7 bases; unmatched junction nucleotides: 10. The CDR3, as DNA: TGCGCCAGCTCCCCCGGACTAGCGGGGGTCACGACCCAGTACTTC. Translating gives CASSPGLAGVTTQYF.

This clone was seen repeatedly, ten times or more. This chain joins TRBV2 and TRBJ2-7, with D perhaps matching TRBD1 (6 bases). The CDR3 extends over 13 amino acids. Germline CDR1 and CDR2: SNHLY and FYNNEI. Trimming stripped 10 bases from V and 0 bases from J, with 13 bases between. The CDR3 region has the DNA TGTGCCATTCGAAACAGGGACTCCTACGAGCAGTACTTC. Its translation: CAIRNRDSYEQYF.

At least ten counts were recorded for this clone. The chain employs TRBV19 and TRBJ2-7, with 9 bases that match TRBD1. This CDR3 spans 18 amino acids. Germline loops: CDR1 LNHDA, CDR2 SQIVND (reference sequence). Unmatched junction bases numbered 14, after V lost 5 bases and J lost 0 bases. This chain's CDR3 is CASSLRTGGASSSYEQYF. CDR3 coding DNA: TGTGCCAGTAGTCTTCGAACAGGGGGCGCTTCCTCCTCCTACGAGCAGTACTTC.

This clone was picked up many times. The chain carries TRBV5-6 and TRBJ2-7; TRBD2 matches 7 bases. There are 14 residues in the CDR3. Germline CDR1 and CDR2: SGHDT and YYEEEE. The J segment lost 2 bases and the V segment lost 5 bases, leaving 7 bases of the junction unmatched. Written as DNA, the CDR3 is TGTGCCAGCAGACAACTTAGCGGGCCCTACGAGCAGTACTTC. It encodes CASRQLSGPYEQYF.

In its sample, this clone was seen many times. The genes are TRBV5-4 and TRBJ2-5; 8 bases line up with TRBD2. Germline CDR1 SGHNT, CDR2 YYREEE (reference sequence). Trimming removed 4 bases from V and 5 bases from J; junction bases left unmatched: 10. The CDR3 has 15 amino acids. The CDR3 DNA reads TGTGCCAGCAGCCCCGGGGGGGGGCTAGTGGAGACCCAGTACTTC. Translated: CASSPGGGLVETQYF.

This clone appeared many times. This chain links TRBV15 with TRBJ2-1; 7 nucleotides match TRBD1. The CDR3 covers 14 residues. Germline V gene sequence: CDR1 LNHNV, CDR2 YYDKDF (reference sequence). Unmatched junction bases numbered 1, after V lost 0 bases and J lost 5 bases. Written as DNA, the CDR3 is TGTGCCACCAGCAGAGAGGGACAGAACAATGAGCAGTTCTTC. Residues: CATSREGQNNEQFF.